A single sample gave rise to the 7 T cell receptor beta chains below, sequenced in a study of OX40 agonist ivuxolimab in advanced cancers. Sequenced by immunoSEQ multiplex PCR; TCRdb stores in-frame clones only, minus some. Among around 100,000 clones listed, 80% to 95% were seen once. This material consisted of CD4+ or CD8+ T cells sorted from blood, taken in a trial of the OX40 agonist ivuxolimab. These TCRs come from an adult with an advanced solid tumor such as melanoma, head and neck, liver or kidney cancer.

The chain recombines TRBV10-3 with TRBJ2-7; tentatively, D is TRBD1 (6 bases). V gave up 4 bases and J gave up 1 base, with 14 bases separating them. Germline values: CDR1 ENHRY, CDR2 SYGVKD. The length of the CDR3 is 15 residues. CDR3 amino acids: CAISGRRGGSYEQYF. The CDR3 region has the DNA TGTGCCATCAGTGGTCGTAGAGGGGGTTCCTACGAGCAGTACTTC.

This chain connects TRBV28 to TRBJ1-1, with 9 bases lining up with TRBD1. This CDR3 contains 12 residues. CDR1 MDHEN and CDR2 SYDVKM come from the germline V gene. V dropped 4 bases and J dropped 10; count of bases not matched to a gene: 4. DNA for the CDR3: TGTGCCAGCAGTTCTGGACAGGGGCCAGCTTTCTTT. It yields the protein CASSSGQGPAFF.

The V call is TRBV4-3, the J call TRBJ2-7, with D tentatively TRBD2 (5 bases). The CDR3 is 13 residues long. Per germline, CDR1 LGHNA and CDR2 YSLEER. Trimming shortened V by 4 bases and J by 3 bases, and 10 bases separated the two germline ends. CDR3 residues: CASSRGQNYEQYF. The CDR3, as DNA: TGCGCCAGCAGCCGCGGGCAGAACTACGAGCAGTACTTC.

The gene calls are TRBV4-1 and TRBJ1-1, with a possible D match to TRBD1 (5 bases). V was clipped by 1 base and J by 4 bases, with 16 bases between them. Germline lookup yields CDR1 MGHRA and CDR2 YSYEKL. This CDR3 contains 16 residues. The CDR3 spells CASSQAPPQGITEAFF. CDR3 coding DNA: TGCGCCAGCAGCCAAGCCCCCCCCCAGGGTATCACTGAAGCTTTCTTT.

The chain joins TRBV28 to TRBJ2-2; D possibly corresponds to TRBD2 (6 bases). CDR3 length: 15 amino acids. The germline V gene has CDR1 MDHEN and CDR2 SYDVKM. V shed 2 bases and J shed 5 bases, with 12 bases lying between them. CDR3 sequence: CASSLGGRGTGELFF. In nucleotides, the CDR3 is TGTGCCAGCAGTTTAGGAGGGCGTGGAACCGGGGAGCTGTTTTTT.

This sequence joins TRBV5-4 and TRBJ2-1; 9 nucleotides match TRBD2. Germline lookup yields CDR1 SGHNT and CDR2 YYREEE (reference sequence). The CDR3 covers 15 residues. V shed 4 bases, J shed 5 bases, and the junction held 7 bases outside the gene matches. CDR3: CASSKAGGLHNEQFF. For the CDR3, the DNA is TGTGCCAGCAGCAAAGCGGGAGGTCTACACAATGAGCAGTTCTTC.

The CDR3 is CASSPSFRGTNEKLFF. The CDR3 region has the DNA TGCGCCAGCAGCCCCAGCTTCCGGGGGACTAATGAAAAACTGTTTTTT. This chain uses TRBV4-3 with TRBJ1-4; maybe TRBD1 (5 bases). The CDR3 runs 16 residues. Germline V lookup: CDR1 LGHNA, CDR2 YSLEER. V dropped 4 bases and J dropped 2 bases, with 14 bases sitting between them.